This T cell receptor (beta chain) was obtained from a study of a mutant IDH1 vaccine in newly diagnosed glioma. Study-wide context: Treatment recipients were approximately 62% male and 37.5% female, and their mean age was roughly 40 years.

V lost 0 bases and J lost 5, with 14 bases in between. This CDR3 has 16 residues. Germline values: CDR1 SEHNR, CDR2 FQNEAQ (reference sequence). Specified time point: week 47, end of study. Doses comprised 300 ug of mutant IDH1 20-mer peptide each, plus topical imiquimod. Astrocytomas that were new, WHO grade 3 or 4, IDH1-mutant and ATRX-lost were present in the donors. Sequenced by immunoSEQ multiplex PCR; TCRdb stores in-frame clones only, minus some. The sample includes around 54,000 clones, roughly 80% of them seen just once. Regarding this clone: The target antigen is unknown.

The specimen comprised PBMCs, sampled from a glioma patient whose treatment included an IDH1 peptide vaccine. The chain is built from TRBV7-9 and TRBJ2-1; D is perhaps TRBD2 (5 bases). This sequence originates from a woman between 45 and 65 years old with glioma. CDR3 nucleotide sequence: TGTGCCAGCAGCTTAGCGGCCCCGGGGTTGGACAATGAGCAGTTCTTC. This sequence encodes CASSLAAPGLDNEQFF. Variable domain in full (rest from reference TRBV7-9 and TRBJ2-1): DTGVSQNPRHKITKRGQNVTFRCDPISEHNRLYWYRQTLGQGPEFLTYFQNEAQLEKSRLLSDRFSAERPKGSFSTLEIQRTEQGDSAMYLCASSLAAPGLDNEQFFGPGTRLTVL.